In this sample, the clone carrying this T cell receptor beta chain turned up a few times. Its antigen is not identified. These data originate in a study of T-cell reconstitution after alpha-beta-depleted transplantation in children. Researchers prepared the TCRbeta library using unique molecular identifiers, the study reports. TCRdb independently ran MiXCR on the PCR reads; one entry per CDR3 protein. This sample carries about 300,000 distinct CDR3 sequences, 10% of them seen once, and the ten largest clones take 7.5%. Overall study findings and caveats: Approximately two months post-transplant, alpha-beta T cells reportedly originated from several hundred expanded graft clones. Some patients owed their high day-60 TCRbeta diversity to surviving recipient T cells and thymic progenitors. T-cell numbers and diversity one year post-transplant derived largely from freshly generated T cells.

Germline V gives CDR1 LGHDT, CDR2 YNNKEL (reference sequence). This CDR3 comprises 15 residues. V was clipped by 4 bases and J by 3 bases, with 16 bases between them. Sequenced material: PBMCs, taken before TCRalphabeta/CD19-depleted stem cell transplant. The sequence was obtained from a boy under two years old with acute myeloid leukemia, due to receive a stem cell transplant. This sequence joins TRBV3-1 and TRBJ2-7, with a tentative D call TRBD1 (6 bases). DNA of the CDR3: TGTGCCAGCAGCCTAAGGGACACAGGAGTCTACGAGCAGTACTTC. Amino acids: CASSLRDTGVYEQYF.